These T cell receptor beta chains were read from a single sample in a study of cytomegalovirus exposure and HLA in healthy donors. The method was immunoSEQ multiplex PCR; TCRdb's version includes in-frame clones alone and lacks a portion of them. The table lists over 95,000 clones, under 85% of them singletons, with 11% in the top ten. Sequencing input: PBMCs. These receptors originate from a man aged 40-55 years in good health and CMV-seropositive. CDR3s include the opening cysteine and the closing phenylalanine or tryptophan. D genes are given only for firm matches. Size tells how often a clone was seen (once, few, many) or the class of an expanded clone, and some rows leave it out.

CASLQGRSTGELFF	TGTGCCAGCCTCCAGGGCAGGTCCACCGGGGAGCTGTTTTTT	NA	TRBJ2-2	NA	TRBV7-9
CASSQSDRATLYGYTF	TGCGCCAGCAGCCAATCGGACAGGGCCACCCTCTATGGCTACACCTTC	NA	TRBJ1-2	TRBD1	TRBV4-1
CASSLSTGTGYNEQFF	TGTGCCAGCAGCTTATCTACCGGGACAGGTTACAATGAGCAGTTCTTC	NA	TRBJ2-1	TRBD1	TRBV11-2
CASSQDVIYPGSNQPQHF	TGTGCCAGCAGCCAAGACGTAATCTACCCAGGGAGCAATCAGCCCCAGCATTTT	NA	TRBJ1-5	NA	TRBV7-9
CASSSLQGVLYEQYF	TGCGCCAGCAGCTCACTACAGGGGGTCCTCTACGAGCAGTACTTC	once	TRBJ2-7	TRBD1	TRBV5-1
CASSLGGGVSYNEQFF	TGCGCCAGCAGCCTTGGCGGGGGGGTCTCCTACAATGAGCAGTTCTTC	NA	TRBJ2-1	TRBD2	TRBV4-3
CASSLGPTQAQGTSGHVDTQYF	TGTGCCAGCAGTTTGGGGCCTACACAGGCTCAGGGGACTAGCGGACACGTAGATACGCAGTATTTT	NA	TRBJ2-3	TRBD2	TRBV28
CASSAQTGVGDTQYF	TGTGCCAGCAGCGCCCAAACAGGGGTAGGGGATACGCAGTATTTT	NA	TRBJ2-3	TRBD1	TRBV9
CASTPTDRATGELFF	TGTGCCAGCACCCCCACGGACAGGGCCACCGGGGAGCTGTTTTTT	NA	TRBJ2-2	TRBD1	TRBV9
CASSSLAGSYEQYF	TGTGCCAGCAGTTCCCTGGCGGGAAGCTACGAGCAGTACTTC	NA	TRBJ2-7	NA	TRBV28
CASSNGGQGAGINYGYTF	TGCGCCAGCAGCAACGGTGGACAGGGGGCAGGTATTAACTATGGCTACACCTTC	NA	TRBJ1-2	TRBD1	TRBV5-1
CASSVDPTGLLFF	TGTGCCAGCAGCGTCGATCCGACAGGGCTGCTGTTTTTT	NA	TRBJ1-4	TRBD1	TRBV9
CASRGTSEATQYF	TGTGCCAGCAGAGGGACTAGCGAAGCGACCCAGTACTTC	once	TRBJ2-5	TRBD2	TRBV25-1
CASTRPAVTYEQYF	TGTGCCAGCACGCGGCCAGCGGTAACCTACGAGCAGTACTTC	NA	TRBJ2-7	NA	TRBV28
CASSPGQNYGYTF	TGTGCCAGCAGCCCGGGACAGAACTATGGCTACACCTTC	few	TRBJ1-2	TRBD1	TRBV28
CAWARTPDQETQYF	TGTGCCTGGGCGAGGACTCCAGACCAAGAGACCCAGTACTTC	NA	TRBJ2-5	NA	TRBV30
CASSPGTGLSSYEQYF	TGTGCCAGTAGTCCCGGGACAGGCCTTTCCTCCTACGAGCAGTACTTC	once	TRBJ2-7	TRBD1	TRBV19
CASSQDTGAVAQYF	TGTGCCAGCAGCCAAGATACAGGGGCGGTGGCCCAGTACTTC	NA	TRBJ2-5	TRBD1	TRBV4-2